The 16 T cell receptor beta chains below were found in one sample sequenced in a study of vaccination effects on CD4 cells after COVID-19. The method was immunoSEQ multiplex PCR; TCRdb's version includes in-frame clones alone and lacks a portion of them. The table records almost 15,000 clones, 76% of them present only once. Their target antigens are unknown. Antigen-specific CD4+ T cells were expanded with viral peptide pools in the ViraFEST assay before sequencing. At the end of more than 8 days of culture, CD4+ T cells were isolated. PCR-confirmed SARS-CoV-2 infection occurred in the person between March and December 2020. Each person got two doses of an mRNA SARS-CoV-2 vaccine, BNT162b2 or mRNA-1273. Sequenced material: CD4+ T cells from PBMCs cultured with HCoV-NL63 spike peptides, taken after COVID-19 vaccination. Source of these receptors: a human donor who had a prior SARS-CoV-2 infection.

This clone was picked up a small number of times. J is TRBJ2-2 and V is TRBV28; possibly TRBD2 for D (6 bases). The germline V gene encodes CDR1 MDHEN and CDR2 SYDVKM. Trimming removed 3 bases at V and 3 bases at J, with 11 bases between. The CDR3 is made up of 15 amino acids. CDR3: CASSLGEVDTGELFF. CDR3 sequence (DNA): TGTGCCAGCAGTTTGGGGGAGGTGGACACCGGGGAGCTGTTTTTT. Full variable domain (rest looked up from reference TRBV28 and TRBJ2-2): DVKVTQSSRYLVKRTGEKVFLECVQDMDHENMFWYRQDPGLGLRLIYFSYDVKMKEKGDIPEGYSVSREKKERFSLILESASTNQTSMYLCASSLGEVDTGELFFGEGSRLTVL.

This clone occurred a few times. DNA for the CDR3: TGTGCCAGCAGCTTTTTGGCGGGAGGCGCCACAGATACGCAGTATTTT. Protein product: CASSFLAGGATDTQYF. The chain uses TRBV7-9 and TRBJ2-3, with 8 bases fitting TRBD2. The CDR3 runs to 16 residues. Germline assignment: CDR1 SEHNR and CDR2 FQNEAQ (reference sequence). Trimming took 3 bases from V and 2 from J; bases not matched to a gene: 7.

This clone showed up just a few times. The chain carries TRBV5-5 and TRBJ1-1; no firm D call. This CDR3 has 14 residues. V was shortened by 0 bases and J by 5 bases, with 11 bases between the two germline ends. The germline V gene has CDR1 SGHKS and CDR2 YYEKEE (reference sequence). The DNA for the CDR3 is TGTGCCAGCAGCTTGGCAGGCGGAGGAACTGAAGCTTTCTTT. Protein sequence: CASSLAGGGTEAFF.

The table lists this clone with a count of one. J is TRBJ2-3 and V is TRBV5-4, with 10 bases identical to TRBD2. The J segment lost 0 bases and the V segment lost 4 bases, leaving 17 bases of the junction unmatched. The CDR3 consists of 20 residues. Germline V gene lookup returns CDR1 SGHNT and CDR2 YYREEE (reference sequence). CDR3 in amino acids: CASSVPSGGQTHTSTDTQYF. The CDR3 DNA sequence: TGTGCCAGCAGCGTACCTAGCGGGGGACAGACGCATACAAGCACAGATACGCAGTATTTT.

Remarks on this clone: At one end, the junction sequence differs from germline, possibly due to a read error. The chain joins TRBV7-7 to TRBJ2-3, with D possibly being TRBD2 (5 bases). This CDR3 has 15 residues. The germline V gene has CDR1 SSHAT and CDR2 FNYEAQ (reference sequence). The CDR3 reads CASSFGNSVTDTQYF. The CDR3 DNA is TGTGCTAGCAGCTTCGGGAATAGCGTCACAGATACGCAGTATTTT.

V and J are TRBV5-4 and TRBJ2-7, with 11 bases lining up with TRBD2. Germline values: CDR1 SGHNT, CDR2 YYREEE (reference sequence). This CDR3 spans 18 amino acids. With 4 bases clipped from V and 3 bases from J, the junction kept 15 bases outside the gene matches. CDR3 in DNA: TGTGCCAGCAGCCCCAACCCCCAACTAGCGGGAGTACGCTACGAGCAGTACTTC. Its protein product is CASSPNPQLAGVRYEQYF.

The CDR3 sequence is CASSLGQGSYEQYF. CDR3 in DNA: TGCGCCAGCAGCTTGGGACAGGGATCCTACGAGCAGTACTTC. V usage is TRBV5-1 and J usage is TRBJ2-7, with TRBD1 matching over 7 bases. J gave up 1 base and V 0 bases, and 1 base lay outside the gene matches. The CDR3 consists of 14 residues. Germline assignment: CDR1 SGHRS and CDR2 YFSETQ.

The sample holds one count of this clone. The genes are TRBV10-3 and TRBJ1-2, with TRBD1 identical over 8 bases. The CDR3 contains 14 residues. V dropped 5 bases and J dropped 6; count of bases not matched to a gene: 8. Germline CDR1 ENHRY, CDR2 SYGVKD. CDR3 loop: CAISLTGVPNGYTF. CDR3 nucleotide sequence: TGTGCCATCAGTCTGACAGGGGTACCGAATGGCTACACCTTC.

This clone is a singleton in its sample. V gene TRBV19 combines with J gene TRBJ1-4, with unresolved D. Trimming removed 1 base at V and 11 bases at J, with 11 bases between. CDR3 length: 13 amino acids. Per germline, CDR1 LNHDA and CDR2 SQIVND (reference sequence). The CDR3 region is CASSIARVDKLFF. The CDR3 nucleotides are TGTGCCAGTAGTATAGCAAGGGTAGACAAACTGTTTTTT.

This clone occurred a few times. This chain links TRBV19 with TRBJ1-6; the D gene is possibly TRBD1 (5 bases). Trimming stripped 8 bases from V and 0 bases from J, with 8 bases between. The germline CDR1 and CDR2 sequences are LNHDA and SQIVND (reference sequence). This CDR3 has 14 amino acids. CDR3 nucleotides: TGTGCCAGTCAGGGATACTCCTATAATTCACCCCTCCACTTT. It codes for CASQGYSYNSPLHF.

V is TRBV27 and J is TRBJ1-5; weak D call: TRBD1 (6 bases). Trimming took off 5 bases at V and 6 bases at J, with 20 bases between the two ends. Germline V CDR1 and CDR2: MNHEY, SMNVEV (reference sequence). The CDR3 has 16 residues. CDR3 residues: CASSPLPGAGGQPQHF. Written as DNA, the CDR3 is TGTGCCAGCAGTCCCCTCCCGGGGGCTGGGGGTCAGCCCCAGCATTTT.

The genes are TRBV7-6 and TRBJ2-3; TRBD1 might be the D (5 bases). The germline CDR1 and CDR2 sequences are SGHVS and FNYEAQ. Trimming pared 4 bases from V and 0 bases from J, leaving 11 bases between. CDR3 length: 15 amino acids. The CDR3 coding sequence is TGTGCCAGCAGCTGGACAAGCTCTAGCACAGATACGCAGTATTTT. It encodes CASSWTSSSTDTQYF. Full variable domain (outside the CDR3, taken from reference TRBV7-6 and TRBJ2-3): GAGVSQSPRYKVTKRGQDVALRCDPISGHVSLYWYRQALGQGPEFLTYFNYEAQQDKSGLPNDRFSAERPEGSISTLTIQRTEQRDSAMYRCASSWTSSSTDTQYFGPGTRLTVL.

The chain couples TRBV5-1 to TRBJ2-1, with 13 bases lining up with TRBD2. The germline gives CDR1 SGHRS, CDR2 YFSETQ. This CDR3 has 18 residues. V shed 4 bases and J 2 bases; nucleotides not matched to a gene: 9. CDR3 in amino acids: CASSPGLAGYYAYNEQFF. The CDR3 nucleotides are TGCGCCAGCAGCCCGGGACTAGCGGGATATTATGCCTACAATGAGCAGTTCTTC. Supplemented by reference TRBV5-1 and TRBJ2-1, the full variable domain reads KAGVTQTPRYLIKTRGQQVTLSCSPISGHRSVSWYQQTPGQGLQFLFEYFSETQRNKGNFPGRFSGRQFSNSRSEMNVSTLELGDSALYLCASSPGLAGYYAYNEQFFGPGTRLTVL.

V usage is TRBV7-9 and J usage is TRBJ2-5; 7 bases map to TRBD2. Looked up from germline, CDR1 is SEHNR and CDR2 is FQNEAQ (reference sequence). The CDR3 has 18 residues. With V trimmed by 5 bases and J by 0 bases, 15 bases remained unmatched. CDR3 amino acids: CASSALGLGEGYQETQYF. The CDR3 region has the DNA TGTGCCAGCAGCGCCCTCGGGTTGGGGGAGGGATACCAAGAGACCCAGTACTTC.

J is TRBJ2-5 and V is TRBV11-3; the D is unclear. CDR1 is SGHNT, CDR2 YENEEA, per germline. Deletions cut 1 base from V and 5 bases from J, with 11 bases between. This CDR3 region has 14 residues. The DNA for the CDR3 is TGTGCCAGCAGCTTAGCCTCTTTTCGTGAGACCCAGTACTTC. Encoded protein: CASSLASFRETQYF.

The chain links TRBV7-9 to TRBJ2-2; TRBD2 aligns across 10 bases. The junction had 6 bases not matched to a gene; V was cut back by 4 bases and J by 4 bases. The CDR3 runs to 16 residues. CDR1 is SEHNR, CDR2 FQNEAQ, per germline (reference sequence). CDR3 nucleotides: TGTGCCAGCAGCTCCTTAAGGACTAGCGGCACCGGGGAGCTGTTTTTT. As protein: CASSSLRTSGTGELFF.